This T cell receptor (beta chain) was identified in a study of CD8 T cell repertoires and HIV-1 epitope variants. Points on this clone: Its specificity is not known.

Method: immunoSEQ multiplex PCR; TCRdb's copy keeps in-frame clones and lacks some. The sample carries about 5,000 clones, 55% to 80% recorded once. This TCR derives from a male donor with HIV. Input material: cultured CD8+ T cells derived from PBMCs.

Here the CDR3 reads CACALTGTTNPLATNEKLFF. CDR3 DNA: TGTGCCTGTGCACTGACCGGGACTACAAACCCTTTAGCAACTAATGAAAAACTGTTTTTT. The genes are TRBV30 and TRBJ1-4; a possible D gene is TRBD1 (5 bases). The CDR3 sequence is 20 residues long. Germline CDR1 and CDR2: GTSNPN and SVGIG (reference sequence). Trimming left V 6 bases short and J 0 bases short, with 29 bases between.